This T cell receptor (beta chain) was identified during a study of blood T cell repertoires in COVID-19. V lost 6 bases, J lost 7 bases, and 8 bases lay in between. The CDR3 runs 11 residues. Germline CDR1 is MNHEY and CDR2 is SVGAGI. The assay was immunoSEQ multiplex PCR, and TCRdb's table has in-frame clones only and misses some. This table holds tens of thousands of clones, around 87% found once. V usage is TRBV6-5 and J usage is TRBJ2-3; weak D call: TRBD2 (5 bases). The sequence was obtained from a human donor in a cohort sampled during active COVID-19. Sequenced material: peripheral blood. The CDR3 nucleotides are TGTGCCAGCAGGGCGGGTTATACGCAGTATTTT. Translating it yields CASRAGYTQYF.